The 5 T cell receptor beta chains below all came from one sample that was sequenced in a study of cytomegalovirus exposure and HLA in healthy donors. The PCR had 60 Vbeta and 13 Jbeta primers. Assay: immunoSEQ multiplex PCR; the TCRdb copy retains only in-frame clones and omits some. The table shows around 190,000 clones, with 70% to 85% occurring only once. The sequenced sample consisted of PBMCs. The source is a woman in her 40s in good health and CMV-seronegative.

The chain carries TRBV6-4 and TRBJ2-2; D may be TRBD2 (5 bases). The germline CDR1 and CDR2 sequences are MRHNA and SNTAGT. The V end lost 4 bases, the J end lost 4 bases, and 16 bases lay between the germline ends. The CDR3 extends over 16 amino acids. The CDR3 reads CASSARTGISTGELFF. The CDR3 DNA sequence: TGTGCCAGCAGTGCCCGAACGGGGATATCCACCGGGGAGCTGTTTTTT.

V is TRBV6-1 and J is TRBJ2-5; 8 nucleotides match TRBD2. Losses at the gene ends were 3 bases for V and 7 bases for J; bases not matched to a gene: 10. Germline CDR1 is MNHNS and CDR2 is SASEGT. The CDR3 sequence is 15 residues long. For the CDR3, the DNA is TGTGCCAGCAGTGAGCCGGGACTAGGGTTCGGGACCCAGTACTTC. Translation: CASSEPGLGFGTQYF.

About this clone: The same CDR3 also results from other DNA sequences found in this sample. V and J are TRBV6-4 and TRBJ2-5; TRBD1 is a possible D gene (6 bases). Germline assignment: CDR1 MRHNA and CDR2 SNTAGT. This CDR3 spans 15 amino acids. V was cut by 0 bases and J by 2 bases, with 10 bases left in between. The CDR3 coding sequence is TGTGCCAGCAGTGACTCTCGGACAGCGCAAGAGACCCAGTACTTC. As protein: CASSDSRTAQETQYF.

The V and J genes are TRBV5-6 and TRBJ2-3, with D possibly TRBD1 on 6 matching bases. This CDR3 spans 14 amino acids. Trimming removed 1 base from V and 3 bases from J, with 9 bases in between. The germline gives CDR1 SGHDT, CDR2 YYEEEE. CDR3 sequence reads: CASSLRQGTDTQYF. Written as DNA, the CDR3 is TGTGCCAGCAGCTTGCGGCAGGGGACAGATACGCAGTATTTT.

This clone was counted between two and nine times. The CDR3 protein is CASSEIQNQPQHF. DNA of the CDR3: TGTGCCAGCAGTGAAATCCAAAATCAGCCCCAGCATTTT. The genes are TRBV6-1 and TRBJ1-5; D ambiguous. V was trimmed by 2 bases and J by 4 bases, leaving 6 bases between them. Germline CDR1 is MNHNS and CDR2 is SASEGT. This CDR3 is 13 amino acids long.